This T cell receptor beta chain was profiled in a study of graft-versus-host responses after intestinal transplantation. CDR1 and CDR2 from the germline V gene are LNHDA and SQIVND (reference sequence). J was trimmed by 6 bases and V by 5 bases; bases with no gene match: 8. CDR3 length: 15 residues. A word on this clone: Its cognate antigen is unknown.

Repertoires were generated with immunoSEQ multiplex PCR, while TCRdb's copy carries only in-frame clones and drops some. The data show around 99,000 clones, under 95% seen once. Sequences were derived from unstimulated CD8+ T cells sorted from spleen or lymph node cells, sampled before intestinal transplant. The J gene is TRBJ1-5, the V gene TRBV19, with 9 bases that match TRBD1. This receptor was obtained from a human donor who received an intestinal transplant. CDR3 in amino acids: CASSLQGALGQPQHF. The CDR3 region has the DNA TGTGCCAGTAGTCTACAGGGGGCCCTCGGTCAGCCCCAGCATTTT.